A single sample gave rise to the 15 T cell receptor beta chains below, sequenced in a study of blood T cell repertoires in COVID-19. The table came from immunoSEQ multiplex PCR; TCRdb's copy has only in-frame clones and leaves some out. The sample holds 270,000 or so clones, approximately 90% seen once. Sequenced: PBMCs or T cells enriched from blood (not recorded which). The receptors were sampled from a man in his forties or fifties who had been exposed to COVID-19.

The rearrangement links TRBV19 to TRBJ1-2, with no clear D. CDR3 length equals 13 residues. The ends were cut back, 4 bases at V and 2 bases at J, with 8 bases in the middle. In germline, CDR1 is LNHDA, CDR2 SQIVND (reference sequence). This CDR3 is CASSKTSNYGYTF. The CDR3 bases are TGTGCCAGTAGTAAGACATCCAACTATGGCTACACCTTC.

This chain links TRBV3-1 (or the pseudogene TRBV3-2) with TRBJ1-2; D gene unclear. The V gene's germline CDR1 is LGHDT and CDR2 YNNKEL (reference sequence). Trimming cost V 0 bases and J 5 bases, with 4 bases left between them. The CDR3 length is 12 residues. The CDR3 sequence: CASSQDGYGYTF. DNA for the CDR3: TGTGCCAGCAGCCAAGACGGTTATGGCTACACCTTC.

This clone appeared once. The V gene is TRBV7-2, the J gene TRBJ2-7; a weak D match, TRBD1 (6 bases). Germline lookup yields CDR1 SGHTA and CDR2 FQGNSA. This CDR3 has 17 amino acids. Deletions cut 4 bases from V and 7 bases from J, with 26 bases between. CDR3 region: CASSSLSQGQTPREQYF. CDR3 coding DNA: TGTGCCAGCAGCTCCCTTAGCCAGGGACAAACCCCGAGGGAGCAGTACTTC.

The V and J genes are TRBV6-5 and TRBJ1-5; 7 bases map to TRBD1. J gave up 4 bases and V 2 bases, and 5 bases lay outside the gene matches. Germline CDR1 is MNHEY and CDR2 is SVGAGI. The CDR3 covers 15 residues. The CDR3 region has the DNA TGTGCCAGCAGTTACGGTCTACAGGGGAATCAGCCCCAGCATTTT. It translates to CASSYGLQGNQPQHF.

CDR3 nucleotides: TGTGCCAGCAGGGGGGGCTACAATGAGCAGTTCTTC. It is translated as CASRGGYNEQFF. The chain combines TRBV5-4 with TRBJ2-1; D possibly corresponds to TRBD2 (6 bases). Germline lookup yields CDR1 SGHNT and CDR2 YYREEE (reference sequence). Trimming stripped 5 bases from V and 3 bases from J, with 6 bases between. The CDR3 has 12 residues.

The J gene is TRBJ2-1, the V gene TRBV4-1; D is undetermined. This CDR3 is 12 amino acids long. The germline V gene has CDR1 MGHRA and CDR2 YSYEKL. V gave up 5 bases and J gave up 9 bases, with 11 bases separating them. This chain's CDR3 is CASSETLGEQFF. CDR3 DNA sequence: TGCGCCAGCAGCGAGACATTGGGTGAGCAGTTCTTC.

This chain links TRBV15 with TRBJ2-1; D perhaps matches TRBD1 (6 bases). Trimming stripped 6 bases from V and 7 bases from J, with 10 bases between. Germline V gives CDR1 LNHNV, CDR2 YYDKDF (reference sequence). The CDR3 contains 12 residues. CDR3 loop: CATSSGVNEQFF. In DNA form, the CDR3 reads TGTGCCACCAGTTCAGGGGTGAATGAGCAGTTCTTC.

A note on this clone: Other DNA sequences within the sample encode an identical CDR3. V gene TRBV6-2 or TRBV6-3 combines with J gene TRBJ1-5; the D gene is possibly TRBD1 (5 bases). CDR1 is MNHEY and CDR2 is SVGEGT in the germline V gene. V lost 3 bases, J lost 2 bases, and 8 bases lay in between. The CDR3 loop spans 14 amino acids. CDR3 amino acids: CASSYGGGNQPQHF. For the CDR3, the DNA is TGTGCCAGCAGTTATGGGGGGGGCAATCAGCCCCAGCATTTT.

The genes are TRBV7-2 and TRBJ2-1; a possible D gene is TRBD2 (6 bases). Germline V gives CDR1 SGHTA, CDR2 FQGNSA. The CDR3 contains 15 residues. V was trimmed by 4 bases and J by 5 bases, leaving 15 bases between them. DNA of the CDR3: TGTGCCAGCAGCTCCCGGCTAGCGTACAACAATGAGCAGTTCTTC. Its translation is CASSSRLAYNNEQFF.

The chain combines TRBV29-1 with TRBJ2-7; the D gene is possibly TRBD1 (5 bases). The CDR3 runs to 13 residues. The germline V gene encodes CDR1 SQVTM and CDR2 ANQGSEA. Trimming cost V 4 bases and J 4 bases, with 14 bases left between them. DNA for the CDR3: TGCAGCGTTGTGAAAGGGGCTGGGTACGAGCAGTACTTC. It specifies CSVVKGAGYEQYF.

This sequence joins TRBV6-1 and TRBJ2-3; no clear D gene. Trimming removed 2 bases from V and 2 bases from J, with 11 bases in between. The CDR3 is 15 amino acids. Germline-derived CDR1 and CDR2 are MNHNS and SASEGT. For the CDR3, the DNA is TGTGCCAGCAGTGAAAGTGTCGCACACACAGATACGCAGTATTTT. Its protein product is CASSESVAHTDTQYF.

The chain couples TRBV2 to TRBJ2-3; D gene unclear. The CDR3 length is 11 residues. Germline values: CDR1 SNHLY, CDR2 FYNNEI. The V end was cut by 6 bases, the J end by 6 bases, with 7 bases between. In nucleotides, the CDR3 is TGTGCCAGCAGAGAGGCGGATACGCAGTATTTT. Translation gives CASREADTQYF.

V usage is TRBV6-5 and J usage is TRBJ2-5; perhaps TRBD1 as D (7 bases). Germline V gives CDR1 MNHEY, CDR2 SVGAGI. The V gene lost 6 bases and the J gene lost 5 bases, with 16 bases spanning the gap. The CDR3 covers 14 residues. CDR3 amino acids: CASSNRGAGETQYF. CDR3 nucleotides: TGTGCCAGCAGCAACAGGGGCGCGGGGGAGACCCAGTACTTC.

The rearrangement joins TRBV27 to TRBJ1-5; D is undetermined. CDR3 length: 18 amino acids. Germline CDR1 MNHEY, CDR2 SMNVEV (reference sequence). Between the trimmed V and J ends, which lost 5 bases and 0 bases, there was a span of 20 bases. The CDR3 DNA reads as TGTGCCAGCAGTCCCCCTTCACCGGGATCTCTTAGCAATCAGCCCCAGCATTTT. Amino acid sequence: CASSPPSPGSLSNQPQHF.

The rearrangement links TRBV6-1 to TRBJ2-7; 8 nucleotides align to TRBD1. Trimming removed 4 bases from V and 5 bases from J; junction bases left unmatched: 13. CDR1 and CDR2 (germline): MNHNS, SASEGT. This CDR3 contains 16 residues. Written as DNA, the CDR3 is TGTGCCAGCAGTGGCAGCTTTCAGGGGGCCCCCCACGAGCAGTACTTC. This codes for CASSGSFQGAPHEQYF.